The clone carrying this T cell receptor beta chain was counted between two and nine times. Its antigen remains unidentified. Germline CDR1 MRHNA, CDR2 SNTAGT. With V trimmed by 4 bases and J by 5 bases, 6 bases remained unmatched. This CDR3 spans 14 amino acids. A 5'RACE template-switching step, the method used to make TCR cDNA, added a universal primer site and UMIs. MiXCR, applied by TCRdb to the 5' RACE reads, yields one record per CDR3 protein. The sample records a few hundred thousand distinct CDR3 sequences, around a tenth being singletons. The data are from a study of T cells after yellow fever vaccination. Across the study: Where fractions had low cell numbers, libraries were prepared from them with the SMART-Seq v4 Ultra Low Input RNA kit.

General study points: Reappearance after the booster was observed for most primary-vaccination clones (around 95% CD4, about 85% CD8). Bulk-population clonotypes that are abundant could appear as contaminants in FACS-sorted repertoires.

The chain links TRBV6-4 to TRBJ2-3; 7 nucleotides line up with TRBD1. This TCR derives from a man aged 18-30 years who received the YFV17D yellow fever vaccine. This sample comprised PBMCs, obtained on the day of the first yellow fever vaccination. The CDR3 loop is CASSAGTAGDTQYF. CDR3 DNA: TGTGCCAGCAGTGCCGGGACAGCAGGAGATACGCAGTATTTT.